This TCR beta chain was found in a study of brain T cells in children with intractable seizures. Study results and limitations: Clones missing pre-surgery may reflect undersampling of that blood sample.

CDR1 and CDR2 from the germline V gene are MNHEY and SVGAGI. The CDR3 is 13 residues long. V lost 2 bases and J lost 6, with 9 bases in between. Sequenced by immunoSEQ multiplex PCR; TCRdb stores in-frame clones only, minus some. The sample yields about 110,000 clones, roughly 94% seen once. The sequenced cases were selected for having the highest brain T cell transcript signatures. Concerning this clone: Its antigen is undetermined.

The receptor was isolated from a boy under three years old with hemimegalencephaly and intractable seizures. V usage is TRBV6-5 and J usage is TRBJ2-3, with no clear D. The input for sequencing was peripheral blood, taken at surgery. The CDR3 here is CASSYGVLDTQYF. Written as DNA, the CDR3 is TGTGCCAGCAGTTACGGAGTCCTGGATACGCAGTATTTT.